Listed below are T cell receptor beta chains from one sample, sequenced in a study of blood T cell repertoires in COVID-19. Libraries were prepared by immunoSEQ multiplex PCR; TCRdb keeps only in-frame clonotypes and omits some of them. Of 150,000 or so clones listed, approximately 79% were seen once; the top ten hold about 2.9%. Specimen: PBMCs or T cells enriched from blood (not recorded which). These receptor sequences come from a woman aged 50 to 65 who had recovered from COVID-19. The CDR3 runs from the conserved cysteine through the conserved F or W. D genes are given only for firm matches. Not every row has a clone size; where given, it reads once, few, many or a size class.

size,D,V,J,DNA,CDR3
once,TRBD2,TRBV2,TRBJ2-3,TGTGCCAGCAGCCAGACTAGCGAAGAGGGCGGCACAGATACGCAGTATTTT,CASSQTSEEGGTDTQYF
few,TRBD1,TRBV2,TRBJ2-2,TGTGCCAGCAGTGGGCAGGGGGCTACCGGGGAGCTGTTTTTT,CASSGQGATGELFF
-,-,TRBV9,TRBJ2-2,TGTGCCAGCAGCGTTGGAGGGTCCATTTTCAACACCGGGGAGCTGTTTTTT,CASSVGGSIFNTGELFF
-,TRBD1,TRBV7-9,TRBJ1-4,TGTGCCAGCAGGGGACAGGGAACAGAAAAACTGTTTTTT,CASRGQGTEKLFF
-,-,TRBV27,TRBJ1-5,TGTGCCAGCAGTTTTACAATGACAGGATCGGGTCAGCCCCAGCATTTT,CASSFTMTGSGQPQHF
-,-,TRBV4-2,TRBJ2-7,TGTGCCAGCAGCCCCACGGCGGCGTTTCCCGAGCAGTACTTC,CASSPTAAFPEQYF
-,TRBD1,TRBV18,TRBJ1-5,TGTGCCAGCTCACCAATGGCAGGGGGTCAGAATCAGCCCCAGCATTTT,CASSPMAGGQNQPQHF
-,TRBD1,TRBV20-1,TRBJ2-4,TGCAGTGCTATTGACAGGGGAAATGCCAAAAACATTCAGTACTTC,CSAIDRGNAKNIQYF
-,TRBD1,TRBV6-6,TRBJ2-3,TGTGCCAGTACCGGGACAGGAGGCACAGATACGCAGTATTTT,CASTGTGGTDTQYF
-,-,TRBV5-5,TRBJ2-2,TGTGCCAGCAGCTTGTCTCCAGGGCCGAACACCGGGGAGCTGTTTTTT,CASSLSPGPNTGELFF
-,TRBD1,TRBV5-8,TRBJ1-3,TGTGCCAGCAGCTTGGCTGGGGACAGGGGACGAAACACCATATATTTT,CASSLAGDRGRNTIYF
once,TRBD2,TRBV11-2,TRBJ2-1,TGTGCCAGCAGGTCCGGGACTAGCGGGGGCAATGAGCAGTTCTTC,CASRSGTSGGNEQFF
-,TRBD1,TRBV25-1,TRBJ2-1,TGTGCCAGCAGTGAATTCGCGACAGGGGCCTCCTACAATGAGCAGTTCTTC,CASSEFATGASYNEQFF
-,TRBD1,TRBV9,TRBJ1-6,TGTGCCAGCAGCGGGGGACAGAGCTCCTATAATTCACCCCTCCACTTT,CASSGGQSSYNSPLHF
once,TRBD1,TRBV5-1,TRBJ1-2,TGCGCCAGCAGTCATGGGACAGGGGGCCTTGGCTACACCTTC,CASSHGTGGLGYTF
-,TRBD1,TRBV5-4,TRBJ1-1,TGTGCCAGCAGCTTGGACAGGGGGAGATCTGAAGCTTTCTTT,CASSLDRGRSEAFF
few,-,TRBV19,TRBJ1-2,TGTGCCAGTAGTACCCCAGCGGGAGTCTATGGCTACACCTTC,CASSTPAGVYGYTF
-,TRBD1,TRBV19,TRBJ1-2,TGTGCCATCGCCCTTGGGACAGGTGATGGCTACACCTTC,CAIALGTGDGYTF
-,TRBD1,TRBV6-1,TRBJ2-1,TGTGCCAGCAGTGAAGCTGACAGGGGGGGATACAATGAGCAGTTCTTC,CASSEADRGGYNEQFF
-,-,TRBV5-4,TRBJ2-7,TGTGCCAGCAGCTTGGACGCAGTCTCCTACGAGCAGTACTTC,CASSLDAVSYEQYF